This section outlines one T cell receptor beta chain sequence together with its context. Its antigen is undetermined. Naive CD4+ cells were CD45RA-selected; the remaining cells were memory. These data are taken from a study of shared clonotypes between healthy human individuals. As for the study in general: Participating donors consisted of two women and a few men aged 18 to 49. Study outcomes and limitations: Though the depth was large, rarefaction showed that sorted-subset sequencing was incomplete.

The CDR3 length is 14 residues. Germline CDR1 reads SGHRS; CDR2 reads YFSETQ. V shed 2 bases and J shed 1 base, with 9 bases lying between them. The run depth of the assay was deep. The data were produced by immunoSEQ multiplex PCR, yet TCRdb's version contains in-frame clones alone and is incomplete. Of more than 2 million clones in the sample, approximately 95% are singletons; the top ten hold around 0.13%. The clonotype was recovered from a man younger than 35 in good health. Sample: naive CD4+ T cells sorted from blood. The subset here: CD45RA+ positively selected. The rearrangement links TRBV5-1 to TRBJ2-5; D remains ambiguous. CDR3 in amino acids: CASSFLTPQETQYF. The CDR3 DNA follows: TGCGCCAGCAGCTTCCTGACACCCCAAGAGACCCAGTACTTC.